These 23 T cell receptor beta chains share one sample of origin, sequenced in a study of CXCR3-negative and CXCR3-positive naive CD8 T cells. The TRB libraries of cDNA were built by UMI-labeled 5' RACE. No DNA is given; TCRdb re-called the 5' RACE reads and lists each CDR3 protein once. This table lists approximately 26,000 distinct CDR3 sequences. Sequencing was carried out using naive CXCR3- CD8+ T cells from blood. Stated subset: CD45RO-CCR7+CD27+CD95- naive CD8+ T cells lacking CXCR3 (TNR3-). The receptors here all came from a human donor in good health. Some clones in this sample may be carry-over from other donors' samples.

The rearrangement joins TRBV20-1 to TRBJ2-7; the TCRdb D gene call, TRBD1, has no DNA to confirm it. The CDR3 length is 16 residues. Germline assignment: CDR1 DFQATT and CDR2 SNEGSKA (reference sequence). The CDR3 protein is CSARDWGERASYEQYF.

J is TRBJ2-1 and V is TRBV20-1; the TRBD2 assignment by TCRdb is unverifiable without DNA. Germline lookup yields CDR1 DFQATT and CDR2 SNEGSKA (reference sequence). The CDR3 totals 15 residues. The CDR3 here is CSARAPGGSYNEQFF.

The chain employs TRBV5-1 and TRBJ1-1; TCRdb picks TRBD1, but there is no DNA to check that call. CDR3 length: 14 residues. Germline assignment: CDR1 SGHRS and CDR2 YFSETQ. CDR3 loop: CASSDRDGNTEALF.

The chain is built from TRBV7-8 and TRBJ2-3; TCRdb indicates TRBD1, and absent DNA this call remains unverified. The CDR3 length is 15 residues. Looked up from germline, CDR1 is SGHVS and CDR2 is FQNEAQ. CDR3 in amino acids: CASSKGTANTDTQYF.

The rearrangement uses TRBV28 and TRBJ2-5; TCRdb names TRBD1, which stays unverified in the absence of DNA. The CDR3 loop spans 14 amino acids. CDR1 and CDR2 from the germline V gene are MDHEN and SYDVKM. The CDR3 protein is CASSTMTGEETQYF.

This chain uses TRBV25-1 with TRBJ1-1. Germline V gene lookup returns CDR1 MGHDK and CDR2 SYGVNS. This CDR3 region has 11 residues. The CDR3 sequence is CASTAGTEAFF.

The V and J genes are TRBV28 and TRBJ1-2; the TCRdb D gene call, TRBD1, has no DNA to confirm it. Germline CDR1 MDHEN, CDR2 SYDVKM. This CDR3 region has 15 residues. The CDR3 loop reads CASSPPLGGNYGYTF.

The chain has TRBV6-2 or TRBV6-3 and TRBJ1-1; TCRdb calls TRBD1, which cannot be checked without DNA. Germline loops: CDR1 MNHEY, CDR2 SVGEGT. This CDR3 spans 14 amino acids. The CDR3 here is CASSYPRDRGEAFF.

The rearrangement uses TRBV28 and TRBJ2-7; TCRdb's D call of TRBD2 is untestable without DNA. Looked up from germline, CDR1 is MDHEN and CDR2 is SYDVKM. CDR3 length equals 13 residues. The chain's CDR3 is CASTLGRAGEQYF. Using reference TRBV28 and TRBJ2-7 for the parts outside the CDR3, the full variable domain is DVKVTQSSRYLVKRTGEKVFLECVQDMDHENMFWYRQDPGLGLRLIYFSYDVKMKEKGDIPEGYSVSREKKERFSLILESASTNQTSMYLCASTLGRAGEQYFGPGTRLTVT.

CDR3 sequence reads: CASSYRGQAVGSSTDTQYF. This chain connects TRBV6-5 to TRBJ2-3; absent DNA, TCRdb's TRBD2 call cannot be checked. The CDR3 runs to 19 residues. CDR1 and CDR2 from the germline V gene are MNHEY and SVGAGI.

The genes are TRBV25-1 and TRBJ2-7; TCRdb proposes TRBD1, but this gene call is untestable without DNA. The CDR3 consists of 17 residues. CDR1 and CDR2 from the germline V gene are MGHDK and SYGVNS. This chain's CDR3 is CASSDLEDGTYSYEQYF.

This rearrangement joins TRBV29-1 to TRBJ2-1; the D call of TRBD1 rests on TCRdb alone, since no DNA is present to check it. Germline V CDR1 and CDR2: SQVTM, ANQGSEA. This CDR3 region has 14 residues. The CDR3 reads CSVEEGQGANEQFF.

The chain recombines TRBV21-1 with TRBJ2-3; TCRdb gives TRBD1 as the D gene, but with no DNA this cannot be confirmed. TRBV21-1 is an annotated pseudogene. This CDR3 region has 17 residues. CDR3 amino acids: CASSKRPGGGHTDTQYF.

The gene calls are TRBV20-1 and TRBJ2-1; with no DNA, the TCRdb D assignment of TRBD2 cannot be verified. The CDR3 sequence is 15 residues long. Per germline, CDR1 DFQATT and CDR2 SNEGSKA (reference sequence). The CDR3 sequence is CSARVGTSDINEQFF.

The genes are TRBV7-6 and TRBJ2-1. Germline CDR1 is SGHVS and CDR2 is FNYEAQ. This CDR3 spans 14 amino acids. The chain's CDR3 is CASSLEVSRDEQFF.

The rearrangement joins TRBV29-1 to TRBJ2-3; the TCRdb call, TRBD2, lacks DNA for checking. Germline V gene sequence: CDR1 SQVTM, CDR2 ANQGSEA. The CDR3 has 15 amino acids. CDR3 sequence: CSVAGTSGDTDTQYF.

The rearrangement links TRBV29-1 to TRBJ2-2; there is no DNA to check the TCRdb D call of TRBD1. The V gene's germline CDR1 is SQVTM and CDR2 ANQGSEA. The CDR3 runs 14 residues. CDR3 loop: CSVEGTANTGELFF.

The genes are TRBV29-1 and TRBJ1-1; TCRdb reports TRBD1, a call that lacks DNA to check it against. The CDR3 runs 12 residues. Per the germline V gene, CDR1 is SQVTM and CDR2 is ANQGSEA. The CDR3 protein is CSVPGGFTEAFF.

The rearrangement joins TRBV29-1 to TRBJ2-3; TCRdb reports TRBD1, a call that lacks DNA to check it against. CDR3 length: 15 residues. The germline V gene encodes CDR1 SQVTM and CDR2 ANQGSEA. CDR3 sequence: CSVDGGYLVADTQYF.

V is TRBV29-1 and J is TRBJ1-1. Looked up from germline, CDR1 is SQVTM and CDR2 is ANQGSEA. The CDR3 is made up of 12 amino acids. CDR3 region: CSVNTVNTEAFF. Full variable domain (rest looked up from reference TRBV29-1 and TRBJ1-1): SAVISQKPSRDICQRGTSLTIQCQVDSQVTMMFWYRQQPGQSLTLIATANQGSEATYESGFVIDKFPISRPNLTFSTLTVSNMSPEDSSIYLCSVNTVNTEAFFGQGTRLTVV.

V and J are TRBV23-1 and TRBJ1-4. TRBV23-1 is annotated as an ORF whose role is uncertain. This CDR3 has 14 residues. Here the CDR3 reads CASSQSGGEGKLFF.

This sequence joins TRBV21-1 and TRBJ1-1; the TCRdb call, TRBD1, lacks DNA for checking. TRBV21-1 counts as a pseudogene. The CDR3 spans 16 residues. The CDR3 is CASSNTDRGKNTEAFF.

The genes are TRBV29-1 and TRBJ2-1; TCRdb proposes TRBD2, but this gene call is untestable without DNA. Germline CDR1 reads SQVTM; CDR2 reads ANQGSEA. The CDR3 runs 13 residues. This CDR3 reads CSVDPSGNNEQFF.